This T cell receptor beta chain was sequenced in a study of blood T cell repertoires in COVID-19. Per the original methods: Amplifying reference gene primers gave estimates of nucleated cell counts. Assay used: immunoSEQ multiplex PCR; TCRdb lists only in-frame clones, some missing. The V and J calls and clone size were taken over from that table, and D and trimming were inferred from the DNA. This sample has roughly 110,000 clones, with around 88% found just once. Per the germline V gene, CDR1 is MDHEN and CDR2 is SYDVKM. There are 15 residues in the CDR3. V lost 6 bases, J lost 5 bases, and 7 bases stayed unmatched.

Sequencing input: peripheral blood. The clonotype originates from a man aged 50-60 years with active or convalescent COVID-19. The chain joins TRBV28 to TRBJ2-5; 12 bases are a match to TRBD1. CDR3: CASRPGTGGWETQYF. DNA of the CDR3: TGTGCCAGCAGACCTGGGACAGGGGGCTGGGAGACCCAGTACTTC.